One T cell receptor (beta chain) is described in this entry. The length of the CDR3 is 14 residues. Per germline, CDR1 MNHEY and CDR2 SVGAGI. V dropped 8 bases and J dropped 4; count of bases not matched to a gene: 8. The sample comes from a study of blood T cell repertoires in COVID-19. Under the authors' procedure: By means of reference gene primer amplification, nucleated cell counts were estimated. Assay used: immunoSEQ multiplex PCR; TCRdb lists only in-frame clones, some missing. The DNA was the basis for D and trimming; V, J and clone size are from that table. The sample consists of some 250,000 clones, 85% to 90% of them appearing once.

The specimen was peripheral blood. V usage is TRBV6-5 and J usage is TRBJ1-5; 7 bases align to TRBD1. The receptor was derived from a woman aged 40 to 50 who had recovered from COVID-19. The CDR3 region has the DNA TGTGCCAGCTCCCTCCGGGACAGTAATCAGCCCCAGCATTTT. Its translation is CASSLRDSNQPQHF.